These T cell receptor beta chains were read from a single sample in a study of cytomegalovirus exposure and HLA in healthy donors. TCRdb's table, derived via immunoSEQ multiplex PCR, lists solely in-frame clones and lacks some. The sample carries more than 85,000 clones, roughly 90% recorded once. Input material: PBMCs. Receptors originate from a woman between 18 and 30 years old in good health and CMV-seronegative. CDR3s include the opening cysteine and the closing phenylalanine or tryptophan. D genes are given only for firm matches.

J: TRBJ2-5
V: TRBV30
length: 13
D: .
CDR3: CAWSVGGQETQYF

J: TRBJ1-5
V: TRBV18
length: 17
D: TRBD1
CDR3: CASSLGQGALGNQPQHF

J: TRBJ2-2
V: TRBV19
length: 17
D: TRBD2
CDR3: CASSIVLAVTNTGELFF

J: TRBJ1-1
V: TRBV9
length: 13
D: .
CDR3: CASSVDRVTEAFF

J: TRBJ1-6
V: TRBV28
length: 15
D: .
CDR3: CASSPLAGTNSPLHF

J: TRBJ1-5
V: TRBV5-1
length: 14
D: .
CDR3: CASSLDGGRGPQHF

J: TRBJ1-1
V: TRBV27
length: 14
D: .
CDR3: CASNQRGINTEAFF

J: TRBJ1-2
V: TRBV5-1
length: 16
D: TRBD1
CDR3: CASSSSDRGAAYGYTF

J: TRBJ1-3
V: TRBV4-3
length: 16
D: .
CDR3: CASSQDMGLSGNTIYF

J: TRBJ2-1
V: TRBV7-3
length: 15
D: .
CDR3: CASSPSGGAVNEQFF